The text below deals with one TCR beta chain. The antigen this receptor binds is unknown. The CDR3 does not close with the conserved phenylalanine or tryptophan, likely indicating a read error. No patient had received any treatment before thyroid surgery. The study retrospectively analysed patient clinical samples collected from the early 2010s to the late 2010s using T-cell receptor beta sequencing. The library was made by PCR. The run used an Illumina HiSeq 4000. High-throughput sequencing was used to profile the CDR3 region of the TCR beta-chain in every patient. The authors processed their data as follows. Drawing on CDR3 differences between clinicopathological groups, the researchers built a classifier meant to tell apart patients with distant-metastatic papillary thyroid cancer. To measure repertoire diversity the researchers used the Shannon index, while the Morisita-Horn index served to gauge how similar the tumor and blood repertoires were. TCRdb redid the processing of the public reads, applying fastp at Q25 and MiXCR, and retained in-frame beta chains. The V and J calls here are based on TCRdb, not the publication. The sample records about 59,000 clones, about 17% of which are singletons. The ten largest make up about a tenth of the sample.

The germline V gene specifies LGHNA as CDR1 and YNFKEQ as CDR2. The CDR3 has 17 residues if both end residues are counted. Just CDR3 DNA is preserved here, 51 bases in frame from base 1. The data are from a study of metastatic and nonmetastatic thyroid tumors (dated by TCRdb to about 2020). Turning to the overall study: Repertoires were compared across peripheral blood and tumor or nodule tissue samples from malignant and benign thyroid patients.

The investigation overall reported the following: In both blood and tumor samples, TCR beta diversity was reported to be significantly higher in malignant tumors than in benign nodules.

This clonotype originated in a male donor with papillary thyroid cancer or a benign thyroid nodule (not recorded which). Some clones in this sample may be carry-over from other donors' samples. The sequence is built from TRBV4-2 and TRBJ2-6; the D call is tentative, TRBD1 or TRBD2, as each matches 5 bases. The specimen was blood. The DNA reads as follows: TGTGCCAGCAGCCAAGGGGGGTCGAGCTCTGAGGCCAACGTCCTGACTTCC. It encodes CASSQGGSSSEANVLTS.